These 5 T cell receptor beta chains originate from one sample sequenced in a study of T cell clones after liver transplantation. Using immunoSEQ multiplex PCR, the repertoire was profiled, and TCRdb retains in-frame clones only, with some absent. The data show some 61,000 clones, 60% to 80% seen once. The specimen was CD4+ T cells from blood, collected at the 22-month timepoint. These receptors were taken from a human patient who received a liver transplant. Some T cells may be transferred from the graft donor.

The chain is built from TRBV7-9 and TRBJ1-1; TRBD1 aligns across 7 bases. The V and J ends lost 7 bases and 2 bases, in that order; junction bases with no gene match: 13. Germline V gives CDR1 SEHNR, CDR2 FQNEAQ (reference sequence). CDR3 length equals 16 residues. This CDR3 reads CASTKGRGQGNTEAFF. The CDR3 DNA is TGTGCCAGCACCAAGGGTAGGGGGCAGGGAAACACTGAAGCTTTCTTT.

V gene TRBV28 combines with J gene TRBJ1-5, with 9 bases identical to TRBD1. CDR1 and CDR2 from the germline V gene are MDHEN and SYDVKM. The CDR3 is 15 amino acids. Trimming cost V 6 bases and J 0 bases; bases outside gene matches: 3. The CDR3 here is CASRTGGSSNQPQHF. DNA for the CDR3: TGTGCCAGCAGGACAGGGGGGAGTAGCAATCAGCCCCAGCATTTT.

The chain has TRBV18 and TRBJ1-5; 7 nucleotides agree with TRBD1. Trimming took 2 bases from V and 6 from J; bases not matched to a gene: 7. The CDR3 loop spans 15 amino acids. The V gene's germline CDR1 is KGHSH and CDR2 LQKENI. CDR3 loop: CASSPGTDVAQPQHF. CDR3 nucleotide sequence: TGTGCCAGCTCACCAGGGACAGACGTCGCTCAGCCCCAGCATTTT.

CDR3 sequence: CASSLEEGIYGYTF. The CDR3 DNA reads as TGTGCCAGCAGCTTGGAGGAGGGAATCTATGGCTACACCTTC. V and J are TRBV5-5 and TRBJ1-2, with D hard to call. V shed 0 bases and J shed 4 bases, with 10 bases lying between them. The germline V gene has CDR1 SGHKS and CDR2 YYEKEE (reference sequence). The CDR3 has 14 residues.

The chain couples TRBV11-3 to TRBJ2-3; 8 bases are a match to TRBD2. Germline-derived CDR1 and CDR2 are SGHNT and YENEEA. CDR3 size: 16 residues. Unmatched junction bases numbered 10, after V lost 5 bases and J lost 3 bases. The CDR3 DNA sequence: TGTGCCAGCAGCGATCCCAGCGGGGGCGGAACAGATACGCAGTATTTT. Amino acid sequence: CASSDPSGGGTDTQYF.